This T cell receptor beta chain stems from a study of response to subunit inactivated influenza vaccine. Whole-study results and caveats: Every seasonal influenza vaccination brings in few new T cells, the authors suggested.

TCRdb passed the RT-PCR reads through MiXCR, listing each CDR3 protein once. The sample contains about 780,000 distinct CDR3 sequences, under 20% of which appear only once. Details on this clonotype: Antigen specificity is unknown.

The CDR3 covers 15 residues. Germline V gives CDR1 MNHEY, CDR2 SVGEGT. The trim removed 2 bases at V and 7 bases at J, leaving 10 bases unmatched. The starting material was PBMCs from blood, obtained roughly 5 days after vaccination. This sequence originates from a man aged 50 to 60 who received an inactivated influenza vaccine. The chain combines TRBV6-2 or TRBV6-3 with TRBJ2-7; 8 nucleotides align to TRBD1. CDR3 residues: CASSYTDRALGEQYF. CDR3 in DNA: TGTGCCAGCAGTTACACGGACAGGGCGTTGGGTGAGCAGTACTTC.